This T cell receptor (beta chain) was identified during a study of blood T cells in healthy people across ages. Findings and limits, study-wide: The CMV status of each donor remained undetermined, and this could have confounded shifts in expanded clonotypes.

A J-beta primer mix and a sample-barcoded 5' primer were used in a second PCR of about 7 to 12 cycles. TCRdb used MiXCR to reprocess the 5' RACE reads, holding one entry per CDR3 protein. The profile shows 1.5 million to 2 million distinct CDR3 sequences, about two fifths of them singletons. As concerns this clonotype: Its antigen is unidentified.

This TCR was sampled from a human donor in good health. The source material was blood.

The CDR3, as DNA: TGTGCCAGCAGCTCGCATGTGGCTCAGGGGTTTCCAGATACGCAGTATTTT. This gives the protein CASSSHVAQGFPDTQYF. The gene calls are TRBV7-2 and TRBJ2-3, with a weak D call TRBD1 (6 bases). This CDR3 has 17 residues. Germline loops: CDR1 SGHTA, CDR2 FQGNSA. Between the trimmed V and J ends, which lost 4 bases and 4 bases, there was a span of 21 bases.